This is a list of T cell receptor beta chains from one sample in a study of response to subunit inactivated influenza vaccine. One entry per CDR3 protein, called by TCRdb with MiXCR from the RT-PCR reads. Of around 760,000 distinct CDR3 sequences listed, 11% to 15% are singletons. The sample here was PBMCs from blood, taken less than 15 days before vaccination. All receptors derive from a man between 50 and 59 years old who received an inactivated influenza vaccine. The CDR3 runs from the conserved cysteine through the conserved F or W. The D gene is left open where the match is weak. Size values are once, few and many counts, or a class for expanded clones, and some rows have none.

.	TRBV3-1	TRBJ1-2	few	CATWAQGITNYGYTF
.	TRBV5-1	TRBJ2-3	.	CASSLTWGASRYTDTQYF
TRBD2	TRBV3-1	TRBJ2-1	few	CASSQDTSVYNEQFF
TRBD2	TRBV20-1	TRBJ2-1	few	CSARAPTSGPNNEQFF
TRBD2	TRBV29-1	TRBJ2-3	.	CSVEKWGRSGSRIDTQYF
.	TRBV28	TRBJ2-7	many	CASSFQGYSYEQYF
.	TRBV11-2	TRBJ1-2	.	CASSPLWDDYGYTF
.	TRBV12-5	TRBJ1-2	.	CASGFEGSFYGYTF
TRBD2	TRBV10-3	TRBJ2-3	.	CAISPGLASTDTQYF
.	TRBV28	TRBJ2-5	few	CASSSPLWGIQETQYF
.	TRBV28	TRBJ2-3	few	CASSLPSGGRTQYF
.	TRBV30	TRBJ2-7	few	CAWSLAYNEQYF
.	TRBV6-1	TRBJ2-2	.	CASSRGWTGELFF
.	TRBV5-5	TRBJ2-4	few	CASSWGPVGAKNIQYF
TRBD1	TRBV6-1	TRBJ2-5	many	CASSLGQGIETQYF
TRBD1	TRBV6-2/TRBV6-3	TRBJ1-5	once	CASSYTRTGGQPQHF
TRBD2	TRBV4-2	TRBJ2-3	.	CASSQDRASGADTQYF
.	TRBV20-1	TRBJ2-1	many	CSARRQGSQNEQFF
TRBD1	TRBV12-3/TRBV12-4	TRBJ2-1	.	CATSGQGAEKQFF
TRBD2	TRBV9	TRBJ2-1	few	CASSVDRTSGKPSSSYNEQFF
TRBD2	TRBV18	TRBJ2-7	.	CASSPGLAGVHEQYF
TRBD1	TRBV28	TRBJ2-7	many	CASSGAGQGFEQYF
TRBD2	TRBV4-1	TRBJ2-3	.	CASSQDGSGGVGGQYF
TRBD2	TRBV15	TRBJ2-5	few	CATSRVASGGALETQYF
TRBD2	TRBV20-1	TRBJ2-5	.	CSARTSSGDWETQYF
TRBD2	TRBV5-1	TRBJ2-3	.	CASSRGGLALTDTQYF
.	TRBV28	TRBJ2-5	many	CASSIPPTGDKETQYF
TRBD1	TRBV19	TRBJ2-3	.	CASSRDRRSTDTQYF